One sample yielded the 15 T cell receptor beta chains listed below, sequenced in a study of Graves' ophthalmopathy and Graves' hyperthyroidism. Transcripts of RNA were the source for amplifying TCR beta CDR3 regions. The library came from an HTBI-primed first-round RT-PCR and a second-round multiplex PCR. One entry per CDR3 protein results from TCRdb running MiXCR on the multiplex PCR reads. The sample has around 660,000 distinct CDR3 sequences, 35% to 50% seen once. The sample taken for sequencing was peripheral blood. The source is an adult man with Graves' ophthalmopathy.

The count of this clonotype is one. This may be a read error: a much more frequent sequence differs by one nucleotide. The chain links TRBV24-1 to TRBJ1-5, with D tentatively TRBD1 (6 bases). V shed 3 bases and J shed 6 bases, with 20 bases lying between them. CDR3 size: 17 residues. Per the germline V gene, CDR1 is KGHDR and CDR2 is SFDVKD. DNA for the CDR3: TGTGCCACCAGTGATGGGACATGGGATTTGAGTAGTCAGCCCCAGCATTTT. Translation: CATSDGTWDLSSQPQHF.

V gene TRBV9 combines with J gene TRBJ2-5; the D call may be TRBD1 or TRBD2 (6 bases each). Deletions cut 4 bases from V and 9 bases from J, with 16 bases between. CDR1 SGDLS and CDR2 YYNGEE come from the germline V gene. CDR3 length: 13 amino acids. The CDR3 region is CASSRSGGQPQYF. CDR3 DNA sequence: TGTGCCAGCAGCCGTAGCGGCGGACAGCCCCAGTACTTC.

As regards this clonotype: Since no conserved phenylalanine or tryptophan closes the CDR3, a read error is the likely cause. The chain recombines TRBV20-1 with TRBJ1-1; 7 positions agree with TRBD1. Germline CDR1 reads DFQATT; CDR2 reads SNEGSKA (reference sequence). With V trimmed by 1 base and J by 8 bases, 4 bases remained unmatched. The CDR3 extends over 12 amino acids. The CDR3 nucleotides read TGCAGTGCTAGAGGCCAGGGGGGGGAAGCTTTCCTT. This codes for CSARGQGGEAFL.

A remark on this clonotype: This may be a read error, as it is one base from a much larger clone. The rearrangement joins TRBV11-2 to TRBJ1-4; no clear D. From germline, CDR1 is SGHAT and CDR2 FQNNGV. This CDR3 is 14 amino acids long. DNA for the CDR3: TGTGTCAGCAGCTCCCCAGGAGTTTGGGAAAAACTGTTTTTT. Its protein product is CVSSSPGVWEKLFF.

Comments on this clonotype: The CDR3 carries no conserved terminal phenylalanine or tryptophan, so it likely arises from a read error. The chain employs TRBV20-1 and TRBJ2-7, with 7 bases fitting TRBD1. The J segment lost 3 bases and the V segment lost 0 bases, leaving 5 bases of the junction unmatched. Germline assignment: CDR1 DFQATT and CDR2 SNEGSKA (reference sequence). The CDR3 is 14 amino acids. In DNA form, the CDR3 reads TGCAGTGCTAGAGACAGGGGGATAATCTACGAGCAGTACCTC. The encoded protein is CSARDRGIIYEQYL.

The gene calls are TRBV14 and TRBJ1-2; TRBD1 agrees at 11 bases. Germline loops: CDR1 SGHDN, CDR2 FVKESK. The CDR3 spans 17 residues. The trim removed 3 bases at V and 8 bases at J, leaving 14 bases unmatched. The CDR3 region has the DNA TGTGCCAGCAGCCAGCGAGGGACAGGGGGGGGGTTGGGAGGCTACACCTTC. This translates into CASSQRGTGGGLGGYTF.

This clonotype has ten or more counts. The chain carries TRBV19 and TRBJ1-5; the match to TRBD1 covers 7 bases. This CDR3 is 15 amino acids long. Germline loops: CDR1 LNHDA, CDR2 SQIVND (reference sequence). V lost 6 bases, J lost 7 bases, and 12 bases stayed unmatched. The CDR3 nucleotides are TGTGCCAGTAGCCGGGACAGCCCCTGGGGACAGCCCCAGCATTTT. Its protein is CASSRDSPWGQPQHF. The complete variable domain, with remaining parts taken from reference TRBV19 and TRBJ1-5, reads DGGITQSPKYLFRKEGQNVTLSCEQNLNHDAMYWYRQDPGQGLRLIYYSQIVNDFQKGDIAEGYSVSREKKESFPLTVTSAQKNPTAFYLCASSRDSPWGQPQHFGDGTRLSIL.

This clonotype occurred many times. Here the CDR3 DNA reads TGTGCCAGCAGCTTGCCCACGGGACAGGGAGAGACCCAGTACTTC. The encoded protein is CASSLPTGQGETQYF. The J gene is TRBJ2-5, the V gene TRBV7-9, with 9 bases aligning to TRBD1. CDR1 is SEHNR and CDR2 is FQNEAQ in the germline V gene (reference sequence). The V gene end was trimmed by 3 bases and the J gene end by 4 bases; junction bases not matched to a gene: 6. The CDR3 consists of 15 residues.

This clonotype was seen more than once but under ten times. J is TRBJ2-5 and V is TRBV7-2; TRBD1 matches at 7 bases. Trimming took 7 bases from V and 5 from J; bases not matched to a gene: 7. The CDR3 covers 13 residues. Germline loops: CDR1 SGHTA, CDR2 FQGNSA. CDR3 amino acids: CASTLTGAETQYF. The CDR3 DNA sequence: TGTGCCAGCACCCTCACAGGGGCGGAGACCCAGTACTTC. Combining the CDR3 with reference TRBV7-2 and TRBJ2-5 gives the whole variable domain GAGVSQSPSNKVTEKGKDVELRCDPISGHTALYWYRQSLGQGLEFLIYFQGNSAPDKSGLPSDRFSAERTGGSVSTLTIQRTQQEDSAVYLCASTLTGAETQYFGPGTRLLVL.

On this clonotype: At one boundary the junction diverges from the germline segment, which might be a read error. This sequence joins TRBV15 and TRBJ1-6; no definite D call. This CDR3 region has 9 residues. In germline, CDR1 is LNHNV, CDR2 YYDKDF (reference sequence). This chain's CDR3 is CATSRDLPF. As DNA, the CDR3 is TGTGCCACCAGCAGAGATCTCCCCTTT.

The chain carries TRBV7-2 and TRBJ1-4; D is unresolved. Between the trimmed V and J ends, which lost 10 bases and 5 bases, there was a span of 11 bases. The CDR3 consists of 12 residues. The germline V gene encodes CDR1 SGHTA and CDR2 FQGNSA. In DNA, the CDR3 is TGTGCCACGCGGAGCCTGAATGAAAAACTGTTTTTT. It specifies CATRSLNEKLFF.

The chain recombines TRBV11-2 with TRBJ2-7; 8 bases line up with TRBD1. With 5 bases clipped from V and 2 bases from J, the junction kept 5 bases outside the gene matches. The CDR3 sequence is 14 residues long. Germline values: CDR1 SGHAT, CDR2 FQNNGV. CDR3 amino acids: CASSPGQEPYEQYF. The CDR3 coding sequence is TGTGCCAGCAGCCCGGGACAGGAACCCTACGAGCAGTACTTC.

This clonotype came up many times. The chain uses TRBV12-3 or TRBV12-4 and TRBJ1-2; unclear D gene. This CDR3 region has 13 residues. With 4 bases removed from V and 4 bases from J, the gap between germline ends came to 10 bases. The CDR3 DNA sequence: TGTGCCAGCAGTTCGACGCTCAGCTATGGCTACACCTTC. It translates to CASSSTLSYGYTF.

V and J are TRBV7-8 and TRBJ2-2, with TRBD2 identical over 12 bases. Germline trimming cut 5 bases from V and 3 bases from J; bases unmatched to any gene: 13. The CDR3 totals 19 residues. Germline V CDR1 and CDR2: SGHVS, FQNEAQ. CDR3 sequence (DNA): TGTGCCAGCAGCGCCCGACTAGCGGGAGAAGTTAGGGACACCGGGGAGCTGTTTTTT. Residues: CASSARLAGEVRDTGELFF. Supplemented by reference TRBV7-8 and TRBJ2-2, the full variable domain reads GAGVSQSPRYKVAKRGQDVALRCDPISGHVSLFWYQQALGQGPEFLTYFQNEAQLDKSGLPSDRFFAERPEGSVSTLKIQRTQQEDSAVYLCASSARLAGEVRDTGELFFGEGSRLTVL.

Of note for this clonotype: With a much larger clone just one base away, this may be a read error. This CDR3 is CASSFWAGGETQYF. The DNA for the CDR3 is TGTGCCAGCAGCTTCTGGGCAGGTGGGGAGACCCAGTACTTC. The gene calls are TRBV7-2 and TRBJ2-5; the D is unclear. The CDR3 is made up of 14 amino acids. Germline-derived CDR1 and CDR2 are SGHTA and FQGNSA. The germline V and J ends were trimmed by 3 bases and 5 bases, with 13 bases remaining between them.